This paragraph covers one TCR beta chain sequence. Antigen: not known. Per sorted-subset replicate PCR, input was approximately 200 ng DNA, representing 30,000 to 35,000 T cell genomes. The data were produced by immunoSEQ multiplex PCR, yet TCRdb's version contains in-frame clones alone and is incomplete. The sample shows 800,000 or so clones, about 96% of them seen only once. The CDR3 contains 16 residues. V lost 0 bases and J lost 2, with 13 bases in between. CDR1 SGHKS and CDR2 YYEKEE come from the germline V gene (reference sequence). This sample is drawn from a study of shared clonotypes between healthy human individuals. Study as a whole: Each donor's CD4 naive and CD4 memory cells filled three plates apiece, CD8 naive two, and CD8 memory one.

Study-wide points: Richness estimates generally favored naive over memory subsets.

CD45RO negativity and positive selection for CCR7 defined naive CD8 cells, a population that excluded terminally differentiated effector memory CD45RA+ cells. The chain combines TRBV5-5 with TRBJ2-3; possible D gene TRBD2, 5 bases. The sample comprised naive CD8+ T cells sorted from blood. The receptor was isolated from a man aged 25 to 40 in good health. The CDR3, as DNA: TGTGCCAGCAGCTTGGGGACTCTGCAAGCCACAGATACGCAGTATTTT. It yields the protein CASSLGTLQATDTQYF.